This T cell receptor beta chain stems from a study of cytomegalovirus exposure and HLA in healthy donors. Notes on the study in general: Researchers catalogued about 150 TCR beta chains as cytomegalovirus-associated.

This clone has just one count. The antigen remains unidentified. The germline V gene has CDR1 SGHRS and CDR2 YFSETQ. The CDR3 runs 13 residues. V was pared by 6 bases and J by 3 bases, with 12 bases between. This PCR relied on a set of 60 Vbeta primers and 13 Jbeta primers. TCRdb's table, derived via immunoSEQ multiplex PCR, lists solely in-frame clones and lacks some. Of 150,000 to 200,000 clones listed, 84% were seen once; the top ten hold approximately 0.26%. This TCR came from a boy younger than 18 in good health and CMV-seronegative. The V call is TRBV5-1, the J call TRBJ2-5; possible D gene TRBD2, 6 bases. The sample taken for sequencing was PBMCs. The CDR3 DNA is TGCGCCAGCAAAGGCGCGGGAAAAGAGACCCAGTACTTC. This sequence encodes CASKGAGKETQYF.